This is a list of T cell receptor beta chains from one sample in a study of T cell repertoires in cytomegalovirus infection. MiXCR was run by TCRdb on the reads, yielding one entry per CDR3 protein. The sample consists of just under 550,000 distinct CDR3 sequences, 26% of them appearing once. The sequenced sample was PBMCs. These TCRs come from a human donor in good health (CMV status not recorded). Some clones in this sample may be carry-over from other donors' samples. The CDR3 runs from the conserved cysteine through the conserved F or W. D genes are given only for firm matches. Clone size is not always given. Where it is, it says once, few, many or a class for expanded clones.

TRBJ2-1 | TRBV20-1 | . | . | CSARWGRDRYNEQFF | TGCAGTGCTAGATGGGGGCGGGATCGCTACAATGAGCAGTTCTTC
TRBJ2-5 | TRBV30 | . | . | CAWSVQKGTQYF | TGTGCCTGGAGTGTACAGAAGGGGACCCAGTACTTC
TRBJ1-4 | TRBV4-1 | . | . | CASSPVRRENEKLFF | TGCGCCAGCAGCCCGGTGAGGAGGGAGAATGAAAAACTGTTTTTT
TRBJ2-1 | TRBV4-1 | TRBD2 | . | CASSQGGLASNNEQFF | TGTGCCAGCAGCCAAGGGGGACTAGCGAGCAACAATGAGCAGTTCTTC
TRBJ2-5 | TRBV7-6 | TRBD2 | few | CASRRAGGRLGETQYF | TGTGCCAGCAGAAGAGCGGGAGGGCGTCTAGGGGAGACCCAGTACTTC
TRBJ1-2 | TRBV5-8 | . | . | CASSLDYRAGYTF | TGTGCCAGCAGCTTGGATTACAGGGCCGGCTACACCTTC
TRBJ1-4 | TRBV7-6 | TRBD1 | . | CASSTGVEKLFF | TGTGCCAGCTCGACAGGGGTGGAAAAACTGTTTTTT
TRBJ2-1 | TRBV11-2 | . | few | CASSLGGEGNEQFF | TGTGCCAGCAGCTTAGGGGGAGAGGGCAATGAGCAGTTCTTC
TRBJ1-3 | TRBV4-1 | . | few | CASSHIDAVSGNTIYF | TGCGCCAGCAGCCACATTGACGCCGTTTCTGGAAACACCATATATTTT
TRBJ2-5 | TRBV7-6 | . | many | CASSLGSQAFQETQYF | TGTGCCAGCAGCTTAGGCTCACAGGCTTTCCAAGAGACCCAGTACTTC
TRBJ2-6 | TRBV27 | TRBD1 | . | CASRPGQGRSSGANVLTF | TGTGCCAGCAGGCCGGGACAGGGACGATCCTCTGGGGCCAACGTCCTGACTTTC
TRBJ1-4 | TRBV20-1 | TRBD1 | . | CSAEGDRGSEKLFF | TGCAGTGCTGAAGGGGACAGGGGGAGTGAAAAACTGTTTTTT
TRBJ2-1 | TRBV20-1 | TRBD2 | . | CSALAEGGRADEQFF | TGCAGTGCTCTAGCGGAGGGCGGGAGGGCCGATGAGCAGTTCTTC
TRBJ2-3 | TRBV19 | TRBD2 | . | CASSPWTSGDTQYF | TGTGCCAGTAGTCCCTGGACTAGCGGAGATACGCAGTATTTT
TRBJ2-7 | TRBV5-1 | TRBD1 | . | CASSVQGDTYEQYF | TGCGCCAGCAGCGTACAGGGGGACACCTACGAGCAGTACTTC
TRBJ2-3 | TRBV7-2 | TRBD2 | once | CASSLDRLAGYTDTQYF | TGTGCCAGCAGCTTAGATAGGCTAGCGGGGTACACAGATACGCAGTATTTT
TRBJ2-1 | TRBV7-4 | TRBD1 | . | CASSGPGQGVQFF | TGTGCCAGCAGCGGTCCGGGACAGGGGGTGCAGTTCTTC
TRBJ2-1 | TRBV6-6 | . | . | CASSYLEGNEQFF | TGTGCCAGCAGTTATCTTGAGGGCAATGAGCAGTTCTTC
TRBJ2-5 | TRBV19 | . | few | CASSNQKGSYLQETQYF | TGTGCCAGTAGCAATCAAAAAGGGTCCTATCTGCAAGAGACCCAGTACTTC
TRBJ2-1 | TRBV27 | . | few | CASTALYNEQFF | TGTGCCAGCACCGCCCTCTACAATGAGCAGTTCTTC
TRBJ2-7 | TRBV6-5 | . | many | CASSYSSEGYEQYF | TGTGCCAGCAGTTACTCTAGCGAGGGCTACGAGCAGTACTTC
TRBJ2-7 | TRBV12-3/TRBV12-4 | TRBD1 | . | CASSLWTGSEQYF | TGTGCCAGCAGTCTATGGACAGGGAGTGAGCAGTACTTC
TRBJ2-1 | TRBV19 | TRBD2 | . | CASSIGGLASNEQFF | TGTGCCAGTAGTATTGGGGGACTAGCGAGTAATGAGCAGTTCTTC
TRBJ2-3 | TRBV28 | TRBD2 | . | CASSLRGGSGGDTQYF | TGTGCCAGCAGTTTAAGGGGCGGGAGCGGGGGAGATACGCAGTATTTT
TRBJ2-3 | TRBV7-2 | TRBD2 | many | CASTRLAGGPRDTQYF | TGTGCCAGCACCCGACTAGCGGGAGGGCCCCGGGATACGCAGTATTTT
TRBJ1-1 | TRBV29-1 | TRBD1 | . | CSVVTGASGSTEAFF | TGCAGCGTTGTAACAGGGGCATCTGGGAGCACTGAAGCTTTCTTT
TRBJ1-4 | TRBV7-9 | TRBD1 | many | CASSSQRGTDEKLFF | TGTGCCAGCAGCTCACAGAGGGGGACAGACGAAAAACTGTTTTTT
TRBJ1-2 | TRBV24-1 | . | . | CATSDGSKLGYTF | TGTGCCACCAGTGATGGAAGCAAGTTAGGCTACACCTTC
TRBJ2-7 | TRBV7-2 | TRBD2 | . | CASSTRGLAVTYEQYF | TGTGCCAGCAGCACACGAGGACTAGCGGTAACCTACGAGCAGTACTTC
TRBJ2-1 | TRBV24-1 | TRBD2 | once | CATSDRGDEQFF | TGTGCCACCAGTGATCGGGGGGATGAGCAGTTCTTC
TRBJ2-3 | TRBV12-3/TRBV12-4 | . | many | CASSLRSSTDTQYF | TGTGCCAGCAGTTTACGATCTAGCACAGATACGCAGTATTTT
TRBJ2-3 | TRBV5-1 | TRBD1 | few | CASSSADRGRWADTQYF | TGCGCCAGCAGCTCCGCTGACAGGGGGAGGTGGGCAGATACGCAGTATTTT
TRBJ2-1 | TRBV11-3 | . | few | CASSLGWRGSPSYNEQFF | TGTGCCAGCAGCTTAGGGTGGCGCGGGTCCCCCTCCTACAATGAGCAGTTCTTC
TRBJ2-3 | TRBV7-3 | TRBD2 | . | CDSSSGLAGGSSDTQYF | TGTGACAGCAGCTCCGGACTAGCGGGAGGTAGTTCAGATACGCAGTATTTT
TRBJ2-2 | TRBV4-3 | . | . | CASSQVGSGELFF | TGCGCCAGCAGCCAAGTGGGGTCGGGGGAGCTGTTTTTT
TRBJ2-5 | TRBV29-1 | . | . | CSVGGQARRETQYF | TGCAGCGTTGGCGGGCAGGCCCGAAGGGAGACCCAGTACTTC
TRBJ2-1 | TRBV19 | . | few | CASKIVGGNEQFF | TGTGCCAGTAAAATTGTGGGTGGTAATGAGCAGTTCTTC
TRBJ2-5 | TRBV5-5 | TRBD2 | few | CASSLEGRGVGETQYF | TGTGCCAGCAGCCTGGAAGGGAGGGGAGTTGGAGAGACCCAGTACTTC
TRBJ1-5 | TRBV7-8 | TRBD1 | many | CASSLLWRQGPSNQPQHF | TGTGCCAGCAGCTTATTGTGGAGACAGGGACCTAGCAATCAGCCCCAGCATTTT
TRBJ2-7 | TRBV6-2/TRBV6-3 | TRBD2 | . | CASSYFQGRLAGVSYEQYF | TGTGCCAGCAGTTACTTCCAGGGGCGACTAGCGGGAGTCTCCTACGAGCAGTACTTC
TRBJ2-2 | TRBV7-2 | . | many | CASSSPTGELFF | TGTGCCAGCAGCTCCCCCACCGGGGAGCTGTTTTTT
TRBJ2-4 | TRBV7-9 | . | . | CASSLALGAKNIQYF | TGTGCCAGCAGCTTGGCCCTCGGAGCCAAAAACATTCAGTACTTC
TRBJ2-2 | TRBV5-6 | TRBD2 | few | CASSVLRTSGRSAGELFF | TGTGCCAGCAGCGTACTACGGACTAGCGGGAGGTCGGCCGGGGAGCTGTTTTTT
TRBJ2-7 | TRBV10-3 | . | . | CAISADGDEQYF | TGTGCCATCAGTGCTGATGGAGACGAGCAGTACTTC
TRBJ2-7 | TRBV11-2 | . | . | CASSYEIGRGEQYF | TGTGCCAGCAGCTACGAAATTGGCAGGGGCGAGCAGTACTTC
TRBJ2-5 | TRBV6-2/TRBV6-3 | . | . | CASSHRTQRETQYF | TGTGCCAGCAGTCACCGGACCCAACGAGAGACCCAGTACTTC
TRBJ2-1 | TRBV27 | TRBD1 | many | CASSLLGQVSSYNEQFF | TGTGCCAGCAGTTTATTAGGACAGGTTTCCTCCTACAATGAGCAGTTCTTC